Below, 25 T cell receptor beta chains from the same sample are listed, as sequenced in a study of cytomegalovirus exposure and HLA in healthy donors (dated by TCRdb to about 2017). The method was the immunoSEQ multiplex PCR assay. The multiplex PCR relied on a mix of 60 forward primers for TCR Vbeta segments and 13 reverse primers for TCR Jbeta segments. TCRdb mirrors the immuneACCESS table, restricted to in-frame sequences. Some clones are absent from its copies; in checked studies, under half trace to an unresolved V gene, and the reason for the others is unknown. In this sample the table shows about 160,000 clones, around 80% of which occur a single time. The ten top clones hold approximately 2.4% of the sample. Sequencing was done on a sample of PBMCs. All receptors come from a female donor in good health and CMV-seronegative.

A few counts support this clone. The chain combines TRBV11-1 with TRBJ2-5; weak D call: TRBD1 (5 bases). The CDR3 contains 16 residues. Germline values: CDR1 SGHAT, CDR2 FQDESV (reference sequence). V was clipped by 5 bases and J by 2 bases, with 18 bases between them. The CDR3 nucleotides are TGTGCCAGCAGCCAAGGGGCAGGTGGGCTGCAAGAGACCCAGTACTTC. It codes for CASSQGAGGLQETQYF. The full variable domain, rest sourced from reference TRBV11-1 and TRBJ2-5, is EAEVAQSPRYKITEKSQAVAFWCDPISGHATLYWYRQILGQGPELLVQFQDESVVDDSQLPKDRFSAERLKGVDSTLKIQPAELGDSAMYLCASSQGAGGLQETQYFGPGTRLLVL.

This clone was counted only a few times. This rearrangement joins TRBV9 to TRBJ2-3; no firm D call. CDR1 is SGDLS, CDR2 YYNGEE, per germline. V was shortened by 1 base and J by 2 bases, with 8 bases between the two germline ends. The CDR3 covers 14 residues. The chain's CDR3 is CASSVRLDTDTQYF. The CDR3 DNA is TGTGCCAGCAGCGTAAGACTGGACACAGATACGCAGTATTTT.

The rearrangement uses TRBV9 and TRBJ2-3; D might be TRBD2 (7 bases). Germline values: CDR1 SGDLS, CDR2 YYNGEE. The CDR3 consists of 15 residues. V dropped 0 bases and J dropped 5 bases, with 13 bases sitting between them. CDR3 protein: CASSVEIGGQDTQYF. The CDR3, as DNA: TGTGCCAGCAGCGTAGAGATCGGGGGGCAAGATACGCAGTATTTT.

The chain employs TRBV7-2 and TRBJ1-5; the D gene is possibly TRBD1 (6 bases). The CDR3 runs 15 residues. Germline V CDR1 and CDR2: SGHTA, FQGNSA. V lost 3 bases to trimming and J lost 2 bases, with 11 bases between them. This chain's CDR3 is CASSFSQGGNQPQHF. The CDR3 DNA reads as TGTGCCAGCAGCTTTTCACAGGGAGGCAATCAGCCCCAGCATTTT.

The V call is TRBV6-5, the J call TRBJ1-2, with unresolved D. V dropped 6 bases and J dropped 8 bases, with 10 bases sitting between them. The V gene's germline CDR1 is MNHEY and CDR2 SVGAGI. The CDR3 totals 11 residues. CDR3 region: CASRDMGGYTF. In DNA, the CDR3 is TGTGCCAGCAGGGATATGGGCGGCTACACCTTC.

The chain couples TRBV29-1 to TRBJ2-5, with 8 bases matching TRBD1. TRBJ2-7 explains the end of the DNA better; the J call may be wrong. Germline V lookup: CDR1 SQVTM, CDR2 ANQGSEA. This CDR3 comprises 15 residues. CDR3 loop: CSVEGWTGHTGEQYF. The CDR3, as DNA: TGCAGCGTTGAAGGGTGGACAGGGCACACAGGCGAGCAGTACTTC.

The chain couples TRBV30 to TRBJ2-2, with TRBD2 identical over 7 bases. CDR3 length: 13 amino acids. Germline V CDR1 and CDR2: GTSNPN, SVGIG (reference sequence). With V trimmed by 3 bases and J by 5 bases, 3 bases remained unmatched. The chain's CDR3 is CAWRVGGTGELFF. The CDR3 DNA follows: TGTGCCTGGAGAGTCGGGGGGACCGGGGAGCTGTTTTTT.

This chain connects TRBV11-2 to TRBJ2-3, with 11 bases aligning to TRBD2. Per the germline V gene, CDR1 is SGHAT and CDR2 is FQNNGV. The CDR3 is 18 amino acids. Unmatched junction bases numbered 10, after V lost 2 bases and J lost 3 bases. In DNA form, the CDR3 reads TGTGCCAGCAGCTTATATCCGTCTCGGACTAGCGGGACAGATACGCAGTATTTT. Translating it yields CASSLYPSRTSGTDTQYF.

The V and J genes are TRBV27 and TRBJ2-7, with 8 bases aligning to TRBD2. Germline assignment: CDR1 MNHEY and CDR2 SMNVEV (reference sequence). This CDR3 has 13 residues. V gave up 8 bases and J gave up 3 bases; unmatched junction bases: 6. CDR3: CASAAGERYEQYF. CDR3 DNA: TGTGCCAGCGCAGCGGGAGAACGCTACGAGCAGTACTTC.

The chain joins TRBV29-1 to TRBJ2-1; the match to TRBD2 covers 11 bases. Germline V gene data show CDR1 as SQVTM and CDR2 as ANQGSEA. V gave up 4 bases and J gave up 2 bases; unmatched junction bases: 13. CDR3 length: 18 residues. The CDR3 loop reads CSVALGLAETPPYNEQFF. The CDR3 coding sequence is TGCAGCGTTGCCTTGGGACTAGCGGAGACCCCTCCCTACAATGAGCAGTTCTTC.

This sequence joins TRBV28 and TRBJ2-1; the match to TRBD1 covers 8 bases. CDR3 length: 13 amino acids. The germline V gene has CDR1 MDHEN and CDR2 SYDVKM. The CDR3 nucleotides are TGTACTACCGACAGGGGAACGGGTAATGAGCAGTTCTTC. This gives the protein CTTDRGTGNEQFF.

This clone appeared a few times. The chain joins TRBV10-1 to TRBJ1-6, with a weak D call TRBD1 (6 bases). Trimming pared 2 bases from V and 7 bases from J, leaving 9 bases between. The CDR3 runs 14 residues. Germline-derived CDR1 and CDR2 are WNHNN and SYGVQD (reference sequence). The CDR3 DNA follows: TGCGCCAGCAGTGAGGGGCAGGGGAATTCACCCCTCCACTTT. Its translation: CASSEGQGNSPLHF.

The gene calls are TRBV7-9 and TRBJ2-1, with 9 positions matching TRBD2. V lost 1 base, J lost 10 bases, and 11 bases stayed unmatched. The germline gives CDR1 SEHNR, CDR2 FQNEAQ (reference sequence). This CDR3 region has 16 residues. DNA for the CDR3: TGTGCCAGCAGCTTAGTTGTTGGCGGGAGGGTCAGAGAGCAGTTCTTC. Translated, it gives CASSLVVGGRVREQFF. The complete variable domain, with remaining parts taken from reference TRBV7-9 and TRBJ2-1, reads DTGVSQNPRHKITKRGQNVTFRCDPISEHNRLYWYRQTLGQGPEFLTYFQNEAQLEKSRLLSDRFSAERPKGSFSTLEIQRTEQGDSAMYLCASSLVVGGRVREQFFGPGTRLTVL.

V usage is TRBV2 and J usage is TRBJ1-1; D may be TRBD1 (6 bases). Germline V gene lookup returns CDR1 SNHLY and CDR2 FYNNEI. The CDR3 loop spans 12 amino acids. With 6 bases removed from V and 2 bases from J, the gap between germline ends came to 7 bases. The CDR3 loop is CASRDSNTEAFF. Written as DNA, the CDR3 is TGTGCCAGCAGGGACAGTAACACTGAAGCTTTCTTT.

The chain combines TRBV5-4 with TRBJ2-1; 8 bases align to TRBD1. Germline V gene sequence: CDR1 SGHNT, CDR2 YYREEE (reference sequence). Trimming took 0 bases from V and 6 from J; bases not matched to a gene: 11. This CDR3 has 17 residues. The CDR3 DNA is TGTGCCAGCAGCTTGGTGGGGGCAGGGGGCTTCGGCAATGAGCAGTTCTTC. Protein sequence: CASSLVGAGGFGNEQFF.

The CDR3 spells CASSLVTSGAYEQYF. CDR3 in DNA: TGTGCCAGCAGTTTGGTGACTAGCGGGGCCTACGAGCAGTACTTC. The rearrangement uses TRBV28 and TRBJ2-7, with 11 bases that match TRBD2. The junction had 3 bases not matched to a gene; V was cut back by 3 bases and J by 2 bases. The CDR3 totals 15 residues. CDR1 and CDR2 from the germline V gene are MDHEN and SYDVKM.

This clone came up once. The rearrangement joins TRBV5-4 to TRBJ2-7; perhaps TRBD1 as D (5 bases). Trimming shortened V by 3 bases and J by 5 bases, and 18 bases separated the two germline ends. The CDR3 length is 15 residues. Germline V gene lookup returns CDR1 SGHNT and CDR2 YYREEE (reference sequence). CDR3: CASSSRRQPYHEQYF. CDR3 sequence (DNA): TGTGCCAGCAGCTCAAGACGACAGCCCTACCACGAGCAGTACTTC. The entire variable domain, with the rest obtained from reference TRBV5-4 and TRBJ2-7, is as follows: ETGVTQSPTHLIKTRGQQVTLRCSSQSGHNTVSWYQQALGQGPQFIFQYYREEENGRGNFPPRFSGLQFPNYSSELNVNALELDDSALYLCASSSRRQPYHEQYFGPGTRLTVT.

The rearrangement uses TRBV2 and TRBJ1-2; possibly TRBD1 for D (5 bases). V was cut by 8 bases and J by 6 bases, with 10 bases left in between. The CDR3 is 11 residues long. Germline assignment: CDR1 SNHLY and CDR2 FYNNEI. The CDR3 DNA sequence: TGTGCCAGCCTAAGGGGTAATGGCTACACCTTC. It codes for CASLRGNGYTF.

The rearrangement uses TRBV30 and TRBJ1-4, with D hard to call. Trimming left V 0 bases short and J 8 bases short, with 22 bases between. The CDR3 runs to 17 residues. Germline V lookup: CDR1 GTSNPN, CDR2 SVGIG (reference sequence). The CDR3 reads CAWSVHAWGGVGEKLFF. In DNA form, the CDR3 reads TGTGCCTGGAGTGTCCATGCATGGGGAGGAGTAGGAGAAAAACTGTTTTTT.

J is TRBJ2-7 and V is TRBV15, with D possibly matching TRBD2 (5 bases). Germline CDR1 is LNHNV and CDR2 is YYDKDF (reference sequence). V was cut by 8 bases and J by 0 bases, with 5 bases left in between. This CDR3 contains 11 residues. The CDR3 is CATRDSYEQYF. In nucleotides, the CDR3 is TGTGCCACCCGGGACTCCTACGAGCAGTACTTC.

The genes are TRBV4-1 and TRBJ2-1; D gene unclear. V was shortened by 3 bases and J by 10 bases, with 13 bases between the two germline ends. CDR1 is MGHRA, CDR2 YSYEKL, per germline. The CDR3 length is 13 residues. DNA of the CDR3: TGCGCCAGCAGCCAGCCCCTGGGCTCCGAGCAGTTCTTC. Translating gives CASSQPLGSEQFF.

CDR3 nucleotides: TGTGCCAGCAGTTTACCTTGGGGGAGCGGGAGTCTGAACGAGCAGTACTTC. Protein product: CASSLPWGSGSLNEQYF. V and J are TRBV28 and TRBJ2-7, with TRBD2 identical over 8 bases. The germline gives CDR1 MDHEN, CDR2 SYDVKM. V trimming: 2 bases; J trimming: 5 bases; junction bases outside the gene matches: 14. The CDR3 is 17 amino acids.

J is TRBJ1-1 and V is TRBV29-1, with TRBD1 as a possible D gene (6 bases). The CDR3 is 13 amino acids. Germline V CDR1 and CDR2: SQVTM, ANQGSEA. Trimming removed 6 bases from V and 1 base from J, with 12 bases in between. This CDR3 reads CSVGQTPNTEAFF. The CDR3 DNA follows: TGCAGCGTAGGACAGACGCCGAACACTGAAGCTTTCTTT. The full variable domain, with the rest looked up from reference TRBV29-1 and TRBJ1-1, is SAVISQKPSRDICQRGTSLTIQCQVDSQVTMMFWYRQQPGQSLTLIATANQGSEATYESGFVIDKFPISRPNLTFSTLTVSNMSPEDSSIYLCSVGQTPNTEAFFGQGTRLTVV.

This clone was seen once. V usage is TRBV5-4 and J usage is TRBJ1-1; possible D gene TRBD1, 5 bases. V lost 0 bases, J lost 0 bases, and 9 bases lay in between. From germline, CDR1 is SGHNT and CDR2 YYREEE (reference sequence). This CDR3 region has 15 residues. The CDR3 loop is CASSLGGQLNTEAFF. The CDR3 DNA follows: TGTGCCAGCAGCTTGGGGGGCCAATTGAACACTGAAGCTTTCTTT.

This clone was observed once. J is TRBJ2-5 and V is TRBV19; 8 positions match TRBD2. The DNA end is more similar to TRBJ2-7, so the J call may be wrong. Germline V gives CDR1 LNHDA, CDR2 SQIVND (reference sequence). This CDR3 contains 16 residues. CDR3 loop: CASSPFAGGSSYEQYF. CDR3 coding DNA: TGTGCCAGTAGTCCCTTCGCGGGGGGCAGCTCCTACGAGCAGTACTTC.